This TCR beta chain appears in the sequencing data of a study of cytomegalovirus exposure and HLA in healthy donors. Across the whole study: Inside one of the first data releases sat around 85 million unique TCRs taken from HLA-typed donors.

In this sample, this clone turned up once. Primers included in the PCR were 60 Vbeta and 13 Jbeta primers. Clones were sequenced by immunoSEQ multiplex PCR, and TCRdb holds only the in-frame ones, with some missing. The profile shows 120,000 or so clones, about 73% of them singletons. Unmatched junction bases numbered 2, after V lost 6 bases and J lost 7 bases. Germline CDR1 reads SNHLY; CDR2 reads FYNNEI. The CDR3 has 12 residues. The sequence came from a woman in her thirties or forties in good health and CMV-seronegative. This chain uses TRBV2 with TRBJ2-1, with 8 bases that match TRBD2. The sequencing sample was made of PBMCs. The CDR3 coding sequence is TGTGCCAGCAGGCGACTAGCGAATGAGCAGTTCTTC. It translates to CASRRLANEQFF.